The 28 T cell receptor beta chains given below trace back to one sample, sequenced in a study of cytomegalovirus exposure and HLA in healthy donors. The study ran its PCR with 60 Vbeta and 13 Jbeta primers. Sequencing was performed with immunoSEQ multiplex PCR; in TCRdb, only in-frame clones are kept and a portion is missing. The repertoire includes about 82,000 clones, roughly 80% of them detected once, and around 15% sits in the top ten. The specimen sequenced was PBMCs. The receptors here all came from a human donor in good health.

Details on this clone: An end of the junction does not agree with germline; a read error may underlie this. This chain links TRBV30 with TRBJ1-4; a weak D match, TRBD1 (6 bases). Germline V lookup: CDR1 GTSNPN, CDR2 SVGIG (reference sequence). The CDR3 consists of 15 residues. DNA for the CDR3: TGTGCCTTGAGTACTCCGGGACATAGATTTGAAAAACTGTTTTTT. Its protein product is CALSTPGHRFEKLFF.

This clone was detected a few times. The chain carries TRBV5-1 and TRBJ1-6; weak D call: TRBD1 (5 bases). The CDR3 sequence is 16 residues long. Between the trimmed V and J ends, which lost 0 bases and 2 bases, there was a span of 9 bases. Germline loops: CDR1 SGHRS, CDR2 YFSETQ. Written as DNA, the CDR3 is TGCGCCAGCAGCTTGGGACAGCATACCTATAATTCACCCCTCCACTTT. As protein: CASSLGQHTYNSPLHF.

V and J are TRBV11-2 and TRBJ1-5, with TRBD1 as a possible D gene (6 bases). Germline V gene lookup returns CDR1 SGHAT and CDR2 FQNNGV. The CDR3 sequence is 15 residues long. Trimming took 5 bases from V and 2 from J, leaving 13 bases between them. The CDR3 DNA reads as TGTGCCAGCAGCCGCGGCGGGGGCGGCAATCAGCCCCAGCATTTT. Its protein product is CASSRGGGGNQPQHF.

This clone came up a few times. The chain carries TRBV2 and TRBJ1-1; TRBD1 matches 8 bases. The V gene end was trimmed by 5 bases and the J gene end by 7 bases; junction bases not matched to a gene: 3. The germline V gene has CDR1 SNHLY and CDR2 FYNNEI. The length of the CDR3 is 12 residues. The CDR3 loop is CASSIGTGEAFF. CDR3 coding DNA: TGTGCCAGCAGTATAGGGACAGGTGAAGCTTTCTTT.

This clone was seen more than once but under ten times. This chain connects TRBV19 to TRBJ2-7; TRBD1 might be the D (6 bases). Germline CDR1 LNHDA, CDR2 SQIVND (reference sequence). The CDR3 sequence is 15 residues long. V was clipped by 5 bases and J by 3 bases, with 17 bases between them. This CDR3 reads CASSPTFQGGYEQYF. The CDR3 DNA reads TGTGCCAGTAGTCCTACGTTCCAAGGGGGCTACGAGCAGTACTTC.

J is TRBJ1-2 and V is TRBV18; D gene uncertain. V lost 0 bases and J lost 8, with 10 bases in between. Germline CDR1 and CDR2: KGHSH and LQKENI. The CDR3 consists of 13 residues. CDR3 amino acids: CASSPPGRGGYTF. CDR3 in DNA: TGTGCCAGCTCACCACCCGGGCGAGGGGGCTACACCTTC.

The CDR3 here is CASSVEGEGPYGYTF. The DNA for the CDR3 is TGTGCCAGCAGCGTAGAAGGGGAGGGCCCGTATGGCTACACCTTC. J is TRBJ1-2 and V is TRBV9, with TRBD1 as a possible D gene (5 bases). Germline loops: CDR1 SGDLS, CDR2 YYNGEE. The CDR3 runs 15 residues. V lost 0 bases, J lost 5 bases, and 14 bases lay in between.

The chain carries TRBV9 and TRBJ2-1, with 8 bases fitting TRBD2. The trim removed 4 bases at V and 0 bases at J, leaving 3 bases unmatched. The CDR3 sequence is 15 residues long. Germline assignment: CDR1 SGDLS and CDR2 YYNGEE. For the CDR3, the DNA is TGTGCCAGCAGCCGTAGCGGGACCTCCTACAATGAGCAGTTCTTC. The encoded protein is CASSRSGTSYNEQFF.

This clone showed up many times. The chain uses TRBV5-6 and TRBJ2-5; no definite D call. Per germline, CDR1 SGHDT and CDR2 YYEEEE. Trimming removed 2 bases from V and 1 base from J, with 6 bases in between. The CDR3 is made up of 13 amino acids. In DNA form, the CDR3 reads TGTGCCAGCAGCTTCGCTAGCCAAGAGACCCAGTACTTC. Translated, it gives CASSFASQETQYF.

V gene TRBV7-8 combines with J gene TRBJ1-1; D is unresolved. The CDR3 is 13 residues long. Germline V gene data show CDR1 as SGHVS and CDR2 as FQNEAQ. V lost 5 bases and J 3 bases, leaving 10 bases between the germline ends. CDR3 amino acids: CASSLAEYTEAFF. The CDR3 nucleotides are TGTGCCAGCAGCCTTGCGGAATACACTGAAGCTTTCTTT.

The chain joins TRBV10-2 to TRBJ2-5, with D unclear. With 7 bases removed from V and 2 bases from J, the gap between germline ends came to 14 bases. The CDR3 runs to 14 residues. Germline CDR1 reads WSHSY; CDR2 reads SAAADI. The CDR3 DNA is TGCGCCAGCACACAGAGAGCCAGGCAAGAGACCCAGTACTTC. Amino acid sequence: CASTQRARQETQYF.

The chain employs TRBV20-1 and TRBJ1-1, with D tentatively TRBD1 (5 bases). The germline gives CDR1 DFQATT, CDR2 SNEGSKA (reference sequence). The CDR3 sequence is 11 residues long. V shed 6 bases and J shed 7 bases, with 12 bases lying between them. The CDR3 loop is CSALDTVEAFF. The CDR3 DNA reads TGCAGTGCGCTGGACACGGTTGAAGCTTTCTTT.

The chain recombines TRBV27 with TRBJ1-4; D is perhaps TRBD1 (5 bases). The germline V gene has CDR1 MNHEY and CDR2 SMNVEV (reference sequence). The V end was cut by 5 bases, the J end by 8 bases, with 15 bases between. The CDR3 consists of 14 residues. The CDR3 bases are TGTGCCAGCAGTCCTCGGGACTCGGAGGAAAAACTGTTTTTT. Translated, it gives CASSPRDSEEKLFF.

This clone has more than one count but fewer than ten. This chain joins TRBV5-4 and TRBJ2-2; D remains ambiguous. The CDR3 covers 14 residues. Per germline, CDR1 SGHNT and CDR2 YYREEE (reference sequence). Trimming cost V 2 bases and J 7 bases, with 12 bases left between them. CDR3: CASSFNNRGGELFF. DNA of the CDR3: TGTGCCAGCAGCTTCAATAATAGAGGCGGGGAGCTGTTTTTT.

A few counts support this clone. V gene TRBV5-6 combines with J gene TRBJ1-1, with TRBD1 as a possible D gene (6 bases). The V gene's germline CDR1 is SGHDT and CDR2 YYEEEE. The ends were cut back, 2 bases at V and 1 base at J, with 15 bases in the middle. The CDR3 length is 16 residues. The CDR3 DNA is TGTGCCAGCAGCTTACAGGGTTGGGATAGGAACACTGAAGCTTTCTTT. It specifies CASSLQGWDRNTEAFF.

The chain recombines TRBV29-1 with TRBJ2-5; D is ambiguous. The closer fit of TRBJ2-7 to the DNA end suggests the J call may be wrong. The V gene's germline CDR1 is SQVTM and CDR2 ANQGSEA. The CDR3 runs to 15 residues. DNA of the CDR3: TGCAGCGTTGAAGGTGGCGGTCAGGACGACTACGAGCAGTACTTC. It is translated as CSVEGGGQDDYEQYF.

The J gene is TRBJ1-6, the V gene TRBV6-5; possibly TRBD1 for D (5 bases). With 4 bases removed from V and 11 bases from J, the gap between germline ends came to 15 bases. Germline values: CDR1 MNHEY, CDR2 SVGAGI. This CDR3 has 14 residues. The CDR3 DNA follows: TGTGCCAGCAGTTTCCGACAGAGTTCGGCACCCCTCCACTTT. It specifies CASSFRQSSAPLHF.

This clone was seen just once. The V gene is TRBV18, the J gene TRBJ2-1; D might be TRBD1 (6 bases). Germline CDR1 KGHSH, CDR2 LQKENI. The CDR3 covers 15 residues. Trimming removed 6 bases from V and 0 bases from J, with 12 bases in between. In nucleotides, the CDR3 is TGTGCCAGCTCTCCTCGGACAGACTCCTACAATGAGCAGTTCTTC. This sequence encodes CASSPRTDSYNEQFF.

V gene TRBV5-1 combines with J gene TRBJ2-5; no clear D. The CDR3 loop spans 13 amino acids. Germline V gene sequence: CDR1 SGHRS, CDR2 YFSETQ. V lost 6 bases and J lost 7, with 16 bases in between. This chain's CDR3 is CASTEVGYGTQYF. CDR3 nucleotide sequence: TGCGCCAGCACCGAGGTCGGGTACGGGACCCAGTACTTC.

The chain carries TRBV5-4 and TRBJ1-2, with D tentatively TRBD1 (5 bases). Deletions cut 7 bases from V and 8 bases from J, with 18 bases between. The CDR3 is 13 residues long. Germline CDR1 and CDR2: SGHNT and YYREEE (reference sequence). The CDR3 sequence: CASRQGWVSGYTF. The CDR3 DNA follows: TGTGCCAGCCGGCAGGGTTGGGTGAGCGGCTACACCTTC. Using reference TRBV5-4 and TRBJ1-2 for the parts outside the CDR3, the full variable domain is ETGVTQSPTHLIKTRGQQVTLRCSSQSGHNTVSWYQQALGQGPQFIFQYYREEENGRGNFPPRFSGLQFPNYSSELNVNALELDDSALYLCASRQGWVSGYTFGSGTRLTVV.

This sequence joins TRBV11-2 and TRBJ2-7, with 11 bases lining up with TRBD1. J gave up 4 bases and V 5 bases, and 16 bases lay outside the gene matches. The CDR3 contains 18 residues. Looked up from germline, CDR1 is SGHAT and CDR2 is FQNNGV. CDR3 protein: CASSPTRRDRGSRYEQYF. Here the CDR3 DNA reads TGTGCCAGCAGCCCGACCCGCCGGGACAGGGGGAGTAGGTACGAGCAGTACTTC.

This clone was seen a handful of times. The CDR3 DNA reads as TGTGCCAGCAGTGAAGCCGGGACTAGCAATGAGCAGTTCTTC. Amino acid sequence: CASSEAGTSNEQFF. The chain couples TRBV6-1 to TRBJ2-1, with TRBD2 identical over 8 bases. Germline V gene lookup returns CDR1 MNHNS and CDR2 SASEGT. V was pared by 0 bases and J by 6 bases, with 1 base of the junction left unmatched. CDR3 length: 14 residues.

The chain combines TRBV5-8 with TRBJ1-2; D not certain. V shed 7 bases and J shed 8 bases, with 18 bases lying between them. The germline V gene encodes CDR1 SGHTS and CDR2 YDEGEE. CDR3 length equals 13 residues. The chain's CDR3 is CASRNPPLEGYTF. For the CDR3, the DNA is TGTGCCAGCCGAAACCCCCCTCTTGAGGGCTACACCTTC.

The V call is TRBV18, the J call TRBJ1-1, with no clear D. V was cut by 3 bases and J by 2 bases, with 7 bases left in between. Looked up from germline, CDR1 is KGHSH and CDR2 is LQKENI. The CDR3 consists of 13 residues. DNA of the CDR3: TGTGCCAGCTCACCTAGCAGTAACACTGAAGCTTTCTTT. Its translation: CASSPSSNTEAFF.

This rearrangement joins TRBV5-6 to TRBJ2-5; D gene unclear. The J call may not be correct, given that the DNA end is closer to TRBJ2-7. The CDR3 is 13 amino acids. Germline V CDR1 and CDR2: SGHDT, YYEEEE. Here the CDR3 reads CASSPGWGYEQYF. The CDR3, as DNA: TGTGCCAGCAGCCCAGGCTGGGGCTACGAGCAGTACTTC.

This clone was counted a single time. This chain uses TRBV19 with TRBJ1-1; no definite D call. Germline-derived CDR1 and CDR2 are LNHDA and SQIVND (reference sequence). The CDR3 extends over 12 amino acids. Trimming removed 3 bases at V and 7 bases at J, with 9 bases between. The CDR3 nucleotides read TGTGCCAGTAGTATCCAAAGAGGTGAAGCTTTCTTT. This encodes CASSIQRGEAFF.

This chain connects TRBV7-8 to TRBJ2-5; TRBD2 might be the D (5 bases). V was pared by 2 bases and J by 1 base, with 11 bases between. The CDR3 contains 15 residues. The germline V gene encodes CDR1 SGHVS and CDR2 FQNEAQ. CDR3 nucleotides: TGTGCCAGCAGCTTAAGGGCTAGCCCCCAAGAGACCCAGTACTTC. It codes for CASSLRASPQETQYF.

Here the CDR3 reads CASKGLENNEQFF. CDR3 bases: TGTGCCAGCAAAGGACTAGAGAACAATGAGCAGTTCTTC. The genes are TRBV25-1 and TRBJ2-1; 7 bases are a match to TRBD2. Germline loops: CDR1 MGHDK, CDR2 SYGVNS. Trimming took 7 bases from V and 5 from J; bases not matched to a gene: 5. This CDR3 spans 13 amino acids.